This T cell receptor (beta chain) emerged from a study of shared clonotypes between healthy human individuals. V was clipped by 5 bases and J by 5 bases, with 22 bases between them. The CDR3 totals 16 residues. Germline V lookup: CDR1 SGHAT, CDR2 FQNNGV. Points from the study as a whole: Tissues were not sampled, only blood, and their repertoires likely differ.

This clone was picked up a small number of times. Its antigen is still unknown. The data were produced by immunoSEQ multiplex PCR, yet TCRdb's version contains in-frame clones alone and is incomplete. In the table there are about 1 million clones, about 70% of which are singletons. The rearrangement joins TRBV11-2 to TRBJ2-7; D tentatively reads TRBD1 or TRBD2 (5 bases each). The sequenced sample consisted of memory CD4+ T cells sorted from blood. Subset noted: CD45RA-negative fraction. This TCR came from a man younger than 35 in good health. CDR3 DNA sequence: TGTGCCAGCAGCCCTAATCGGGGCAGGGTTTTTAACGAGCAGTACTTC. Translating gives CASSPNRGRVFNEQYF.